The T cell receptor beta chain described here comes from a study of beta chain features in type 1 diabetes. The overall study: No patient-donor differences in age, gender, total cells or subset yield. Regarding the study as a whole: Shorter TCRB CDR3s, moderately but significantly so, were found in Type 1 diabetes patients in all four CD4+ subsets.

With V trimmed by 5 bases and J by 5 bases, 11 bases remained unmatched. Germline values: CDR1 SGHTA, CDR2 FQGNSA. The CDR3 covers 17 residues. Sorting that relied on CD45RO/CCR7/CD25/CD127/CD95/CD27 yielded CD4+ naive, central memory, regulatory and stem cell-like memory cells. The whole isolated RNA underwent reverse transcription, so sequencing captured expressed TCRB transcripts. Profiled with immunoSEQ multiplex PCR; TCRdb holds only in-frame clones, not every one. The sample has around 710,000 clones, under 15% seen once. Comment on this clone: Its antigen is unidentified.

The genes are TRBV7-2 and TRBJ2-2, with 10 bases that match TRBD2. This clonotype was sampled from a man aged 30-40 years with type 1 diabetes. Sequenced: naive CD4+ T cells from blood. CDR3 amino acids: CASSRRAGGPRTGELFF. The CDR3 DNA reads TGTGCCAGCAGCCGTAGAGCGGGGGGGCCCCGGACCGGGGAGCTGTTTTTT.